This T cell receptor (beta chain) was identified in a study of cytotoxic CD8 clonotypes in ibrutinib-treated CLL. V was pared by 2 bases and J by 2 bases, with 6 bases of the junction left unmatched. The CDR3 is 16 residues long. The germline CDR1 and CDR2 sequences are LNHDA and SQIVND (reference sequence). Study-wide findings and caveats: Sampling times, which were not matched between the groups, differed between sustained-remission patients and progressing patients.

Clones were sequenced by immunoSEQ multiplex PCR, and TCRdb holds only the in-frame ones, with some missing. This table has tens of thousands of clones, around 84% appearing once. Of note for this clone: Its target is not known.

The source is a human donor with chronic lymphocytic leukemia. The V and J genes are TRBV19 and TRBJ1-5, with 7 bases identical to TRBD1. Sequences were derived from PBMCs, sampled before ibrutinib treatment. The CDR3 region has the DNA TGTGCCAGTAGTATAAGAGGGGGCGCGGGCAATCAGCCCCAGCATTTT. It codes for CASSIRGGAGNQPQHF.